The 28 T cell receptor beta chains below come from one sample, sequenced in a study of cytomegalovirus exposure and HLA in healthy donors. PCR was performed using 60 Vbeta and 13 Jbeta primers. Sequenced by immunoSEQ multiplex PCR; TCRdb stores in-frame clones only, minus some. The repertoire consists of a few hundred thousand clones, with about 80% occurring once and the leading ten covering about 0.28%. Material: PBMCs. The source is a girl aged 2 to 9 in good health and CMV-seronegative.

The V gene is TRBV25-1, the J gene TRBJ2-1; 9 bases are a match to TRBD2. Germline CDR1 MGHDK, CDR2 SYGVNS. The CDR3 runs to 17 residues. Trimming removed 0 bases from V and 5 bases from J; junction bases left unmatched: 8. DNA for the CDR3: TGTGCCAGCAGTGAATATCGGGTAGCGGGGGCCCACAATGAGCAGTTCTTC. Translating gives CASSEYRVAGAHNEQFF.

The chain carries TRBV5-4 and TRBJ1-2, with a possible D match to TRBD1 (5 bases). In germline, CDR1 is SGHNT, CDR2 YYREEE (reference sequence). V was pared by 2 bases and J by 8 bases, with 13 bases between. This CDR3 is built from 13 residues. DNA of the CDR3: TGTGCCAGCAGCTTCAGGGATCGAGACGGCTACACCTTC. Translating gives CASSFRDRDGYTF.

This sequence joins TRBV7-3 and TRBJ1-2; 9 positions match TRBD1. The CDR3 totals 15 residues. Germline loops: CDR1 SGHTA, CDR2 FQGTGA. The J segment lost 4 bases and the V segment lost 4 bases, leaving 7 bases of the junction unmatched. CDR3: CASSYGDRAGYGYTF. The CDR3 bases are TGTGCCAGCAGCTACGGGGACAGGGCCGGCTATGGCTACACCTTC.

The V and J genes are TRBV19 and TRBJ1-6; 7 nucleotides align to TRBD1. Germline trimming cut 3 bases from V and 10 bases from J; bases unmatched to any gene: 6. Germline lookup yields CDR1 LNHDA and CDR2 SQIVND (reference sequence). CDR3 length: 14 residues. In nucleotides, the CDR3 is TGTGCCAGTAGTATTGGACAGGTTATATCACCCCTCCACTTT. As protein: CASSIGQVISPLHF. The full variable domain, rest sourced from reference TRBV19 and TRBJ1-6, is DGGITQSPKYLFRKEGQNVTLSCEQNLNHDAMYWYRQDPGQGLRLIYYSQIVNDFQKGDIAEGYSVSREKKESFPLTVTSAQKNPTAFYLCASSIGQVISPLHFGNGTRLTVT.

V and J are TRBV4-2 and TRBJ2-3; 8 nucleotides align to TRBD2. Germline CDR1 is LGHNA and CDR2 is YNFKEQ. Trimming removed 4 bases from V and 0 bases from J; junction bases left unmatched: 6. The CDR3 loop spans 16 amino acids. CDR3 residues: CASSRRLASSTDTQYF. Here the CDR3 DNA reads TGTGCCAGCAGCCGTCGACTAGCGAGTAGCACAGATACGCAGTATTTT.

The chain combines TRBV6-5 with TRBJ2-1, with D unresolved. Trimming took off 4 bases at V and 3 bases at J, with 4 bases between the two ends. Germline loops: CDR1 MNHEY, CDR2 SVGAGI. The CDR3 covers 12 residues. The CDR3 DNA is TGTGCCAGCAGTTCCGGCTACAATGAGCAGTTCTTC. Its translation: CASSSGYNEQFF.

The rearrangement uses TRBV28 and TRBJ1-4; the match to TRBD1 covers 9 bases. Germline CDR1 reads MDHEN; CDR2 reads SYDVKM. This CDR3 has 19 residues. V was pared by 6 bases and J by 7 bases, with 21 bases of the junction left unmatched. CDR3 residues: CASSLRAGTGRFKFEKLFF. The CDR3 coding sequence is TGTGCCAGCAGCTTGAGGGCTGGGACAGGGAGATTTAAATTTGAAAAACTGTTTTTT.

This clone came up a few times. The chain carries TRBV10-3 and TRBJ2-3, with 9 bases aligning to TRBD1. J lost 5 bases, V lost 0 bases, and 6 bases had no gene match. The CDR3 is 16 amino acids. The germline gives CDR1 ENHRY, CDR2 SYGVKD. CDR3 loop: CAISESPGQGEDTQYF. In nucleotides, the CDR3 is TGTGCCATCAGTGAGTCTCCGGGACAGGGTGAAGATACGCAGTATTTT.

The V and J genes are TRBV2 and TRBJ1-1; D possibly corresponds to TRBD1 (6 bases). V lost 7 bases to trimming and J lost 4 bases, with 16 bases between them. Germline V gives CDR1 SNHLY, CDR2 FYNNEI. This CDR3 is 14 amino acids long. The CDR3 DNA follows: TGTGCCAGCACACCGCGGGGGCGGAGCACTGAAGCTTTCTTT. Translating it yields CASTPRGRSTEAFF. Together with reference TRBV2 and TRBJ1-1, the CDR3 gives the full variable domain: EPEVTQTPSHQVTQMGQEVILRCVPISNHLYFYWYRQILGQKVEFLVSFYNNEISEKSEIFDDQFSVERPDGSNFTLKIRSTKLEDSAMYFCASTPRGRSTEAFFGQGTRLTVV.

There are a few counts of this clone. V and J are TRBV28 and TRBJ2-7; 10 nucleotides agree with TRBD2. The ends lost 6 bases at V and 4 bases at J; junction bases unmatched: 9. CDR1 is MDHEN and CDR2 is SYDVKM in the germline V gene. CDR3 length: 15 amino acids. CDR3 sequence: CASSPLAGALYEQYF. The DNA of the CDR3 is TGTGCCAGCAGCCCGCTAGCGGGAGCCCTATACGAGCAGTACTTC.

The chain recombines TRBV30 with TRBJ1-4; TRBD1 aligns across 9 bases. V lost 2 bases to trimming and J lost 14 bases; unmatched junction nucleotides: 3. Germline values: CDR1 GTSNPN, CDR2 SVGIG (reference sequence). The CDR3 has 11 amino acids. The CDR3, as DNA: TGTGCCTGGAGTATAACAGGGGGCCTGTTTTTT. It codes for CAWSITGGLFF.

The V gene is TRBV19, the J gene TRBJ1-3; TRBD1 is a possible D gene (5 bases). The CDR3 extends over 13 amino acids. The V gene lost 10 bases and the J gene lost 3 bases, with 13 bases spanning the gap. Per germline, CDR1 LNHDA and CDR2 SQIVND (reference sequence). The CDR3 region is CATSPGYGNTIYF. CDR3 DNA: TGTGCCACCAGCCCAGGGTATGGAAACACCATATATTTT.

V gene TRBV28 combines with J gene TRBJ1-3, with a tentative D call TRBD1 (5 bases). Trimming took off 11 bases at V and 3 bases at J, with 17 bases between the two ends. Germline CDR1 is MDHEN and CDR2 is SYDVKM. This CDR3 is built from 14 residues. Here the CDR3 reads CAAKAGGVGNTIYF. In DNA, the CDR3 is TGTGCCGCCAAGGCTGGAGGGGTTGGAAACACCATATATTTT.

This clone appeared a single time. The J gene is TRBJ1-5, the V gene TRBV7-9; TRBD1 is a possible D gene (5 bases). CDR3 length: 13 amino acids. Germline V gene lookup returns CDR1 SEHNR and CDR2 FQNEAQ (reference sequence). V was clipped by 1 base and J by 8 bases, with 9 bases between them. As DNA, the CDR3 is TGTGCCAGCAGCTTAGTAGCGGGGGAGCCCCAGCATTTT. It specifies CASSLVAGEPQHF.

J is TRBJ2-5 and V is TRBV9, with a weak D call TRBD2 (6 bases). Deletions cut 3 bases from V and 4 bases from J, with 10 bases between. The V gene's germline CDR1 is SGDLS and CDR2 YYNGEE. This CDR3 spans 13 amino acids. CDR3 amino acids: CASSGGVGETQYF. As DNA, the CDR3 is TGTGCCAGCAGCGGGGGGGTTGGAGAGACCCAGTACTTC.

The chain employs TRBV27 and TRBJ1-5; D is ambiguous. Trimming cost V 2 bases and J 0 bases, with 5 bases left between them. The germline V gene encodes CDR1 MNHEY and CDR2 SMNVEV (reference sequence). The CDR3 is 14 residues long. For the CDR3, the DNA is TGTGCCAGCAGTTTAAGCGTTAGCAATCAGCCCCAGCATTTT. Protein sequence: CASSLSVSNQPQHF.

In DNA form, the CDR3 reads TGTGCCAGCAGTGACCCGAGACAATGGGCCGGGGGGCAAGCCAAAAACATTCAGTACTTC. Amino acid sequence: CASSDPRQWAGGQAKNIQYF. The J gene is TRBJ2-4, the V gene TRBV6-4; the D gene is possibly TRBD2 (7 bases). The ends were cut back, 2 bases at V and 0 bases at J, with 23 bases in the middle. CDR1 and CDR2 from the germline V gene are MRHNA and SNTAGT. CDR3 length: 20 residues.

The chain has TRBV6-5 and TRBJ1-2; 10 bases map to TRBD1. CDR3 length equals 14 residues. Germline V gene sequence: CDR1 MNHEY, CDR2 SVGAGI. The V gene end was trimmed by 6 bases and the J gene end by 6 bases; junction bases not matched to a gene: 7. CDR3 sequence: CASSRGQGRDGYTF. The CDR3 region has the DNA TGTGCCAGCAGCCGGGGACAGGGGAGGGATGGCTACACCTTC.

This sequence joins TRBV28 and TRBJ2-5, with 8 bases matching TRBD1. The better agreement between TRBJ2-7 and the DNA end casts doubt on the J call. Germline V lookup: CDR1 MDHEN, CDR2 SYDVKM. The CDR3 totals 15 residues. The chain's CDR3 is CASRETGVPSYEQYF. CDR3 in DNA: TGTGCCAGCAGGGAGACAGGGGTCCCCTCCTACGAGCAGTACTTC.

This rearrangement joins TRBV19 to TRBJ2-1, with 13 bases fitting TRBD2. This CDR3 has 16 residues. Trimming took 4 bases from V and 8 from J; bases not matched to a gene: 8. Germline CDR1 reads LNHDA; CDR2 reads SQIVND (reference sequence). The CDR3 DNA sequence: TGTGCCAGTAGTACGACTACTAGCGGGAGGGCCCATGAGCAGTTCTTC. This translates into CASSTTTSGRAHEQFF.

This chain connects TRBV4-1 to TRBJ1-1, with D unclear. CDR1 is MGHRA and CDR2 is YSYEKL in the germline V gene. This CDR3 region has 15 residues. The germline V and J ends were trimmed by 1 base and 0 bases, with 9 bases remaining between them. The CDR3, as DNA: TGCGCCAGCAGCCAAGGGCCGGGGATGAACACTGAAGCTTTCTTT. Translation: CASSQGPGMNTEAFF.

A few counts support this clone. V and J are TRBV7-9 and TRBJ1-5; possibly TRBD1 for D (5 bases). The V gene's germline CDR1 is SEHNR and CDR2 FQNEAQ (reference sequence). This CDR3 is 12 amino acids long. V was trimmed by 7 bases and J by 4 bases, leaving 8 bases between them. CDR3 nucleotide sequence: TGTGCCAGCACCGCAGGGAATCAGCCCCAGCATTTT. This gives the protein CASTAGNQPQHF.

As DNA, the CDR3 is TGTGCCAGCAGCCTGACAGGGGGGAACACTGAAGCTTTCTTT. Encoded protein: CASSLTGGNTEAFF. The V and J genes are TRBV7-2 and TRBJ1-1, with TRBD1 identical over 9 bases. Per germline, CDR1 SGHTA and CDR2 FQGNSA. J lost 1 base, V lost 5 bases, and 2 bases had no gene match. This CDR3 is built from 14 residues.

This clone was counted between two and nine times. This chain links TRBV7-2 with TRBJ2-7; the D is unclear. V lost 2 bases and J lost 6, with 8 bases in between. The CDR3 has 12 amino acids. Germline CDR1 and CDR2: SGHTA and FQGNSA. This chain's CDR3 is CASSLFPSEQYF. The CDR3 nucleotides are TGTGCCAGCAGCTTATTTCCCTCCGAGCAGTACTTC.

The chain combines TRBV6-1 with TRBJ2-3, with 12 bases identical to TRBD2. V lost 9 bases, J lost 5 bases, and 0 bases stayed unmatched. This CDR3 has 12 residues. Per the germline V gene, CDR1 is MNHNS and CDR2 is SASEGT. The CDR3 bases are TGTGCCAGACTAGCGGGGGGAGATACGCAGTATTTT. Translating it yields CARLAGGDTQYF.

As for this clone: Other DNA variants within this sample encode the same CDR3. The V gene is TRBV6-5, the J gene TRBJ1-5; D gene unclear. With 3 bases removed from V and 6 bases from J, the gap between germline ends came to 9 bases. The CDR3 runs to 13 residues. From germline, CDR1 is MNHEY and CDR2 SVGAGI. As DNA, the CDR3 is TGTGCCAGCAGTTATTCGAGTGGTCAGCCCCAGCATTTT. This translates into CASSYSSGQPQHF.

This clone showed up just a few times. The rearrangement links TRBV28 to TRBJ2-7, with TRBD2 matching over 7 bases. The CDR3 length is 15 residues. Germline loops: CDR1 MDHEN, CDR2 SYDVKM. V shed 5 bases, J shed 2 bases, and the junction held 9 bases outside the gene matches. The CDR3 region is CASSGAGVHPYEQYF. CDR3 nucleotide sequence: TGTGCCAGCAGTGGCGCGGGGGTACACCCCTACGAGCAGTACTTC.

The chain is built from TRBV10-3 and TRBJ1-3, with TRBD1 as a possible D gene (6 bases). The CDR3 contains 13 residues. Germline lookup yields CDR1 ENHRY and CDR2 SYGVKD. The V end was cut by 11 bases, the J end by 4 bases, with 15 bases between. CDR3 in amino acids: CASTGGTGNTIYF. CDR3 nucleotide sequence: TGTGCCTCCACGGGGGGGACAGGAAACACCATATATTTT.